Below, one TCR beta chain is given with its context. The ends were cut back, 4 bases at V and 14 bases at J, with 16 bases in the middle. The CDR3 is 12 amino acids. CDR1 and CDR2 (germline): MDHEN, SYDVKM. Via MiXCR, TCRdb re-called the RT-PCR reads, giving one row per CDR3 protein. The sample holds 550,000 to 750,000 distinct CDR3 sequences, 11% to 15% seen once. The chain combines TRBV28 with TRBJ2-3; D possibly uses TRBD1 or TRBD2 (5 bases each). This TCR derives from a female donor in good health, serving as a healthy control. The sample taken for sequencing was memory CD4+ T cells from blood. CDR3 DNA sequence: TGTGCCAGCAGTTCGACCGGGACCGAGGGGTATTTT. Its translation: CASSSTGTEGYF.